These 14 T cell receptor beta chains were all obtained from the same sample, sequenced in a study of cytomegalovirus exposure and HLA in healthy donors. PCR was performed using 60 Vbeta and 13 Jbeta primers. Data came from immunoSEQ multiplex PCR; TCRdb stores just in-frame clones and leaves some out. Of approximately 170,000 clones in the sample, roughly 83% were seen once. Sequencing was carried out using PBMCs. Receptors were obtained from a woman aged 45-60 years in good health and CMV-seronegative.

The rearrangement uses TRBV11-2 and TRBJ1-2; D perhaps matches TRBD1 (6 bases). The CDR3 loop spans 12 amino acids. The germline CDR1 and CDR2 sequences are SGHAT and FQNNGV. Trimming left V 7 bases short and J 8 bases short, with 14 bases between. As DNA, the CDR3 is TGTGCCAGCACCTCAGGGGTAGAAGGCTACACCTTC. Its protein product is CASTSGVEGYTF.

This clone was recorded a few times. The V gene is TRBV6-1, the J gene TRBJ1-5; D is unresolved. This CDR3 region has 12 residues. Trimming pared 6 bases from V and 4 bases from J, leaving 7 bases between. Germline V CDR1 and CDR2: MNHNS, SASEGT. CDR3 amino acids: CASRQLNQPQHF. DNA of the CDR3: TGTGCCAGCAGGCAACTAAATCAGCCCCAGCATTTT.

The chain is built from TRBV28 and TRBJ2-4; 8 bases align to TRBD2. Germline CDR1 reads MDHEN; CDR2 reads SYDVKM. V was clipped by 7 bases and J by 8 bases; unmatched bases: 10. This CDR3 has 14 residues. The CDR3 DNA follows: TGTGCCAGCACCACCGCCGGGACTAGGGACATTCAGTACTTC. It translates to CASTTAGTRDIQYF.

The chain employs TRBV28 and TRBJ2-5; D perhaps matches TRBD2 (5 bases). The CDR3 is 11 amino acids. Germline V gene data show CDR1 as MDHEN and CDR2 as SYDVKM. Trimming removed 5 bases at V and 7 bases at J, with 8 bases between. The CDR3 spells CASSSRGTQYF. CDR3 nucleotides: TGTGCCAGCAGTAGCCGGGGGACCCAGTACTTC.

In this sample, this clone turned up a few times. The chain combines TRBV19 with TRBJ1-4; D gene unclear. The length of the CDR3 is 14 residues. Trimming took 3 bases from V and 6 from J, leaving 11 bases between them. The V gene's germline CDR1 is LNHDA and CDR2 SQIVND (reference sequence). The CDR3 sequence: CASSIGRPDEKLFF. The CDR3 DNA reads as TGTGCCAGTAGTATTGGCAGGCCGGATGAAAAACTGTTTTTT.

V usage is TRBV7-2 and J usage is TRBJ2-7; 9 nucleotides line up with TRBD1. This CDR3 is built from 15 residues. Trimming at V came to 0 bases and at J to 6 bases, leaving 6 bases not matched to a gene. The V gene's germline CDR1 is SGHTA and CDR2 FQGNSA. The CDR3 sequence: CASSLAGTGLGEQYF. The DNA for the CDR3 is TGTGCCAGCAGCTTAGCGGGGACAGGGTTGGGCGAGCAGTACTTC.

The chain has TRBV27 and TRBJ2-1, with 16 bases matching TRBD2. The germline V gene has CDR1 MNHEY and CDR2 SMNVEV (reference sequence). The V and J ends lost 6 bases and 9 bases, in that order; junction bases with no gene match: 8. The CDR3 length is 16 residues. This chain's CDR3 is CASSRGTSGGAGEQFF. DNA of the CDR3: TGTGCCAGCAGCCGAGGGACTAGCGGGGGGGCCGGTGAGCAGTTCTTC.

The chain uses TRBV11-1 and TRBJ2-1, with D hard to call. Germline CDR1 is SGHAT and CDR2 is FQDESV (reference sequence). CDR3 length: 15 residues. V was shortened by 1 base and J by 0 bases, with 7 bases between the two germline ends. CDR3 loop: CASSLGAGSYNEQFF. CDR3 nucleotides: TGTGCCAGCAGCTTAGGGGCAGGCTCCTACAATGAGCAGTTCTTC.

The chain combines TRBV6-4 with TRBJ1-2; 7 nucleotides match TRBD1. The length of the CDR3 is 15 residues. Germline lookup yields CDR1 MRHNA and CDR2 SNTAGT. V shed 7 bases and J 4 bases; nucleotides not matched to a gene: 12. CDR3 sequence (DNA): TGTGCCAGCACAGGGGGGACGAGACGGGGCTATGGCTACACCTTC. Protein: CASTGGTRRGYGYTF.

V and J are TRBV6-5 and TRBJ2-1; D gene uncertain. Germline assignment: CDR1 MNHEY and CDR2 SVGAGI. The CDR3 length is 12 residues. V lost 6 bases and J lost 11, with 14 bases in between. The CDR3 nucleotides are TGTGCCAGCAGCTCAGACACCGCTCAGCAGTTCTTC. It codes for CASSSDTAQQFF.

This chain connects TRBV6-5 to TRBJ1-6, with 8 bases aligning to TRBD1. This CDR3 comprises 15 residues. Germline CDR1 reads MNHEY; CDR2 reads SVGAGI. J was trimmed by 9 bases and V by 5 bases; bases with no gene match: 9. The CDR3 here is CASSPRQGRSSPLHF. CDR3 coding DNA: TGTGCCAGCAGTCCAAGACAGGGGAGGAGTTCACCCCTCCACTTT.

On this clone: The identical CDR3 is also encoded by other nucleotide sequences in the sample. V is TRBV14 and J is TRBJ1-2; no firm D call. Between the trimmed V and J ends, which lost 0 bases and 4 bases, there was a span of 6 bases. This CDR3 comprises 13 residues. CDR1 SGHDN and CDR2 FVKESK come from the germline V gene. The CDR3 nucleotides are TGTGCCAGCAGCCAAGATCTTAGCTATGGCTACACCTTC. It yields the protein CASSQDLSYGYTF.

The V and J genes are TRBV19 and TRBJ1-1, with TRBD1 as a possible D gene (6 bases). CDR3 length equals 13 residues. Germline loops: CDR1 LNHDA, CDR2 SQIVND (reference sequence). With 5 bases removed from V and 3 bases from J, the gap between germline ends came to 10 bases. In nucleotides, the CDR3 is TGTGCCAGTAGTCCTCAGGGGTACACTGAAGCTTTCTTT. It is translated as CASSPQGYTEAFF. The full variable domain, completed using reference TRBV19 and TRBJ1-1, is DGGITQSPKYLFRKEGQNVTLSCEQNLNHDAMYWYRQDPGQGLRLIYYSQIVNDFQKGDIAEGYSVSREKKESFPLTVTSAQKNPTAFYLCASSPQGYTEAFFGQGTRLTVV.

This clone showed up just a few times. The chain uses TRBV25-1 and TRBJ2-3; D remains ambiguous. This CDR3 has 13 residues. V was trimmed by 5 bases and J by 2 bases, leaving 8 bases between them. Germline CDR1 reads MGHDK; CDR2 reads SYGVNS. CDR3 DNA: TGTGCCAGCAGTAGGAGCTACACAGATACGCAGTATTTT. Translating it yields CASSRSYTDTQYF.